A single sample is the source of the 31 T cell receptor beta chains below, sequenced in a study of CD4 T cells in relation to SARS-CoV-2 and coronaviruses. CD4+ T cells from unexposed donors were obtained before the COVID-19 pandemic (2011-2018). Clones were sequenced by immunoSEQ multiplex PCR, and TCRdb holds only the in-frame ones, with some missing. The data show about 59,000 clones, with just over 85% seen just once and about 1.3% held by the top ten. Input material: memory CD4+ T cells from PBMCs. The receptors here all came from a human donor in good health.

This clone is medium-sized in the sample. This chain connects TRBV5-4 to TRBJ2-1, with unresolved D. V dropped 2 bases and J dropped 9 bases, with 15 bases sitting between them. Germline CDR1 SGHNT, CDR2 YYREEE (reference sequence). CDR3 length equals 14 residues. This CDR3 is CASSFSYYSPEQFF. The CDR3 DNA reads as TGTGCCAGCAGCTTTTCTTACTACAGTCCTGAGCAGTTCTTC.

This CDR3 reads CATSRDQRMDTQYF. Written as DNA, the CDR3 is TGTGCCACCAGCAGAGACCAACGGATGGATACGCAGTATTTT. The gene calls are TRBV15 and TRBJ2-3; D is unclear. Germline values: CDR1 LNHNV, CDR2 YYDKDF (reference sequence). The V end was cut by 0 bases, the J end by 6 bases, with 10 bases between. The CDR3 consists of 14 residues.

The chain is built from TRBV2 and TRBJ2-7; TRBD1 agrees at 9 bases. The length of the CDR3 is 14 residues. After removal of 7 bases from V and 6 bases from J, the junction contained 10 bases not matched to a gene. CDR1 is SNHLY and CDR2 is FYNNEI in the germline V gene. The CDR3 coding sequence is TGTGCCAGCAATCGGGACAGGGCTCCCGGCGAGCAGTACTTC. This encodes CASNRDRAPGEQYF.

The V and J genes are TRBV19 and TRBJ2-5, with 12 bases identical to TRBD1. V lost 9 bases to trimming and J lost 5 bases; unmatched junction nucleotides: 10. This CDR3 region has 15 residues. The germline V gene encodes CDR1 LNHDA and CDR2 SQIVND (reference sequence). The CDR3 DNA reads TGTGCCAGCAGGGAGGGACAGGGGGCTGGGGAGACCCAGTACTTC. Its translation is CASREGQGAGETQYF.

The chain uses TRBV28 and TRBJ2-1; D is possibly TRBD2 (6 bases). In germline, CDR1 is MDHEN, CDR2 SYDVKM. Between the trimmed V and J ends, which lost 10 bases and 7 bases, there was a span of 26 bases. The length of the CDR3 is 16 residues. The CDR3 loop is CAIKSLATELRNEQFF. Written as DNA, the CDR3 is TGTGCCATCAAATCCCTAGCGACCGAGCTTAGGAATGAGCAGTTCTTC.

This clone appeared a few times. The chain couples TRBV2 to TRBJ2-2; D tentatively reads TRBD1 or TRBD2 (6 bases each). Deletions cut 6 bases from V and 3 bases from J, with 14 bases between. Germline V CDR1 and CDR2: SNHLY, FYNNEI. The CDR3 totals 15 residues. The CDR3 DNA follows: TGTGCCAGCAGGCCGACAGGAGGGGACACCGGGGAGCTGTTTTTT. Encoded protein: CASRPTGGDTGELFF. Complete variable domain (other parts from reference TRBV2 and TRBJ2-2): EPEVTQTPSHQVTQMGQEVILRCVPISNHLYFYWYRQILGQKVEFLVSFYNNEISEKSEIFDDQFSVERPDGSNFTLKIRSTKLEDSAMYFCASRPTGGDTGELFFGEGSRLTVL.

This rearrangement joins TRBV5-1 to TRBJ2-3, with TRBD1 matching 8 bases. Germline-derived CDR1 and CDR2 are SGHRS and YFSETQ. The CDR3 contains 15 residues. The trim removed 3 bases at V and 3 bases at J, leaving 6 bases unmatched. CDR3 amino acids: CASSSGQGETDTQYF. For the CDR3, the DNA is TGCGCCAGCAGCTCTGGACAGGGAGAGACAGATACGCAGTATTTT. Full variable domain (remainder filled in from reference TRBV5-1 and TRBJ2-3): KAGVTQTPRYLIKTRGQQVTLSCSPISGHRSVSWYQQTPGQGLQFLFEYFSETQRNKGNFPGRFSGRQFSNSRSEMNVSTLELGDSALYLCASSSGQGETDTQYFGPGTRLTVL.

CDR3 DNA sequence: TGTGCCAGCAGCCAAGACAGGAACTATGGCTACACCTTC. This gives the protein CASSQDRNYGYTF. The chain joins TRBV14 to TRBJ1-2; D unclear. Germline lookup yields CDR1 SGHDN and CDR2 FVKESK. Trimming stripped 0 bases from V and 2 bases from J, with 4 bases between. This CDR3 has 13 residues.

A single count supports this clone. This chain links TRBV18 with TRBJ2-1; TRBD2 aligns across 7 bases. The length of the CDR3 is 12 residues. The ends lost 3 bases at V and 9 bases at J; junction bases unmatched: 2. Germline lookup yields CDR1 KGHSH and CDR2 LQKENI. The CDR3 DNA reads as TGTGCCAGCTCACCGGGAGGGATTGAGCAGTTCTTC. As protein: CASSPGGIEQFF.

CDR3 region: CASRSSRNTEAFF. In DNA, the CDR3 is TGTGCCAGCAGGTCCTCCAGAAACACTGAAGCTTTCTTT. The chain uses TRBV12-3 or TRBV12-4 and TRBJ1-1; D not resolved. This CDR3 has 13 amino acids. Trimming shortened V by 6 bases and J by 2 bases, and 10 bases separated the two germline ends.

This sequence joins TRBV6-5 and TRBJ2-7; 9 bases fit TRBD2. This CDR3 comprises 15 residues. V was clipped by 6 bases and J by 5 bases; unmatched bases: 11. The V gene's germline CDR1 is MNHEY and CDR2 SVGAGI. The CDR3 nucleotides are TGTGCCAGCAGGGCCCTCGGGACTAGCAAGGACGAGCAGTACTTC. This translates into CASRALGTSKDEQYF.

This clone occurred once. The chain is built from TRBV30 and TRBJ2-3; 12 bases align to TRBD2. CDR3 size: 16 residues. The V gene end was trimmed by 4 bases and the J gene end by 2 bases; junction bases not matched to a gene: 7. From germline, CDR1 is GTSNPN and CDR2 SVGIG (reference sequence). Here the CDR3 DNA reads TGTGCCTGGACCGCCGGACTAGCGGGACCCACAGATACGCAGTATTTT. It translates to CAWTAGLAGPTDTQYF.

This rearrangement joins TRBV7-2 to TRBJ2-1, with 7 nucleotides matching TRBD2. In germline, CDR1 is SGHTA, CDR2 FQGNSA. The V and J ends lost 5 bases and 4 bases, in that order; junction bases with no gene match: 11. This CDR3 has 16 amino acids. CDR3 DNA sequence: TGTGCCAGCAGCCGCCAGGGAACTAGCGAGTACAATGAGCAGTTCTTC. Protein product: CASSRQGTSEYNEQFF.

The chain combines TRBV18 with TRBJ2-7, with D perhaps matching TRBD1 or TRBD2 (5 bases each). Trimming stripped 6 bases from V and 3 bases from J, with 12 bases between. The germline V gene encodes CDR1 KGHSH and CDR2 LQKENI. CDR3 length equals 13 residues. The DNA for the CDR3 is TGTGCCAGCTCCGGGGACGGTGACTACGAGCAGTACTTC. Translation: CASSGDGDYEQYF.

This chain uses TRBV6-5 with TRBJ1-5; D not certain. The CDR3 is made up of 12 amino acids. CDR1 MNHEY and CDR2 SVGAGI come from the germline V gene. The ends were cut back, 6 bases at V and 7 bases at J, with 10 bases in the middle. CDR3 protein: CASSMAGQPQHF. The CDR3 DNA reads TGTGCCAGCAGCATGGCTGGCCAGCCCCAGCATTTT.

The V call is TRBV24-1, the J call TRBJ2-5; 9 bases line up with TRBD1. Per germline, CDR1 KGHDR and CDR2 SFDVKD. There are 16 residues in the CDR3. V lost 3 bases and J lost 4; bases outside the gene matches: 8. The DNA of the CDR3 is TGTGCCACCAGTGATCGGACAGGGGAAAGGGGAGAGACCCAGTACTTC. This encodes CATSDRTGERGETQYF.

The count of this clone is one. This chain connects TRBV19 to TRBJ2-3; 8 nucleotides agree with TRBD2. This CDR3 is built from 16 residues. CDR1 LNHDA and CDR2 SQIVND come from the germline V gene (reference sequence). V trimming: 11 bases; J trimming: 1 base; junction bases outside the gene matches: 14. The CDR3 reads CASQPAWREGTDTQYF. The CDR3, as DNA: TGTGCCTCCCAACCAGCTTGGCGGGAGGGCACAGATACGCAGTATTTT.

This clone came up once. The gene calls are TRBV9 and TRBJ1-6, with D possibly being TRBD1 (5 bases). The germline gives CDR1 SGDLS, CDR2 YYNGEE. This CDR3 has 14 residues. V lost 2 bases, J lost 9 bases, and 12 bases lay in between. CDR3 protein: CASSVQGVGSPLHF. In DNA, the CDR3 is TGTGCCAGCAGCGTTCAGGGAGTGGGTTCACCCCTCCACTTT.

The chain carries TRBV24-1 and TRBJ2-1; TRBD2 matches 11 bases. With V trimmed by 11 bases and J by 3 bases, 17 bases remained unmatched. The CDR3 sequence is 18 residues long. CDR1 and CDR2 from the germline V gene are KGHDR and SFDVKD. This chain's CDR3 is CAKLGLAENPGHYNEQFF. The CDR3 bases are TGTGCCAAGCTGGGACTAGCGGAAAACCCTGGCCACTACAATGAGCAGTTCTTC.

This clone appeared a single time. V and J are TRBV5-1 and TRBJ2-2, with D tentatively TRBD1 (5 bases). V lost 0 bases to trimming and J lost 0 bases, with 9 bases between them. Germline V CDR1 and CDR2: SGHRS, YFSETQ. The CDR3 runs to 16 residues. The CDR3 is CASSLGQLTNTGELFF. As DNA, the CDR3 is TGCGCCAGCAGCTTGGGACAGTTAACGAACACCGGGGAGCTGTTTTTT.

The V gene is TRBV18, the J gene TRBJ1-2; 8 nucleotides agree with TRBD1. The germline V gene encodes CDR1 KGHSH and CDR2 LQKENI. This CDR3 comprises 13 residues. With V trimmed by 4 bases and J by 6 bases, 4 bases remained unmatched. The CDR3 reads CASSRPGGDGYTF. The CDR3 DNA sequence: TGTGCCAGCTCACGCCCAGGGGGCGATGGCTACACCTTC.

This chain joins TRBV6-2 or TRBV6-3 and TRBJ2-5; the match to TRBD2 covers 14 bases. With 5 bases clipped from V and 6 bases from J, the junction kept 2 bases outside the gene matches. Germline CDR1 reads MNHEY; CDR2 reads SVGEGT. The CDR3 is 14 residues long. In DNA form, the CDR3 reads TGTGCCAGCAGTAGGACTAGCGGGAGGCAGACCCAGTACTTC. Amino acid sequence: CASSRTSGRQTQYF.

The chain combines TRBV28 with TRBJ1-4; no reliable D call. V shed 2 bases and J shed 0 bases, with 7 bases lying between them. Germline lookup yields CDR1 MDHEN and CDR2 SYDVKM. CDR3 size: 15 residues. CDR3 region: CASSLPGATNEKLFF. The DNA of the CDR3 is TGTGCCAGCAGTTTACCAGGTGCAACTAATGAAAAACTGTTTTTT.

The chain uses TRBV11-3 and TRBJ2-2; D tentatively reads TRBD1 or TRBD2 (5 bases each). CDR3 length: 13 residues. V was shortened by 1 base and J by 5 bases, with 5 bases between the two germline ends. Germline V gives CDR1 SGHNT, CDR2 YENEEA. The CDR3 DNA reads TGTGCCAGCAGCTTAGGGGGGACCGGGGAGCTGTTTTTT. It specifies CASSLGGTGELFF.

The rearrangement uses TRBV2 and TRBJ2-1, with 9 positions matching TRBD2. This CDR3 is built from 16 residues. CDR1 and CDR2 from the germline V gene are SNHLY and FYNNEI. J gave up 0 bases and V 6 bases, and 6 bases lay outside the gene matches. The CDR3 region has the DNA TGTGCCAGCAGGTCGACTAGCGGACCCTCCTACAATGAGCAGTTCTTC. Translating it yields CASRSTSGPSYNEQFF.

The J gene is TRBJ2-1, the V gene TRBV27, with 7 bases that match TRBD2. Unmatched junction bases numbered 11, after V lost 5 bases and J lost 4 bases. The CDR3 is 16 amino acids. Germline loops: CDR1 MNHEY, CDR2 SMNVEV (reference sequence). CDR3 coding DNA: TGTGCCAGCAGTCCAAGAGTTAGCGGGCCGTACAATGAGCAGTTCTTC. Translated, it gives CASSPRVSGPYNEQFF.

The chain couples TRBV7-7 to TRBJ2-2; the match to TRBD2 covers 10 bases. Germline trimming cut 7 bases from V and 2 bases from J; bases unmatched to any gene: 4. From germline, CDR1 is SSHAT and CDR2 FNYEAQ (reference sequence). The CDR3 is 15 residues long. This chain's CDR3 is CASTEREGNTGELFF. CDR3 nucleotide sequence: TGTGCCAGCACCGAGCGGGAGGGCAACACCGGGGAGCTGTTTTTT.

This clone was picked up one time. The rearrangement uses TRBV7-3 and TRBJ1-2, with 12 bases matching TRBD1. Germline V lookup: CDR1 SGHTA, CDR2 FQGTGA. The junction had 6 bases not matched to a gene; V was cut back by 5 bases and J by 8 bases. This CDR3 has 14 residues. The CDR3 DNA is TGTGCCAGCAGCCATGGGACAGGGGGCAGCGGCTACACCTTC. Its translation: CASSHGTGGSGYTF.

The J gene is TRBJ2-7, the V gene TRBV18; 8 nucleotides match TRBD1. Unmatched junction bases numbered 5, after V lost 1 base and J lost 3 bases. This CDR3 has 15 amino acids. Germline CDR1 is KGHSH and CDR2 is LQKENI. This CDR3 is CASSPQAGGLYEQYF. The CDR3 coding sequence is TGTGCCAGCTCACCACAGGCAGGGGGCCTCTACGAGCAGTACTTC.

There are a few counts of this clone. V is TRBV24-1 and J is TRBJ2-2; weak D call: TRBD2 (5 bases). Germline V gene sequence: CDR1 KGHDR, CDR2 SFDVKD. The CDR3 runs 16 residues. The V gene lost 0 bases and the J gene lost 5 bases, with 12 bases spanning the gap. The CDR3, as DNA: TGTGCCACCAGTGATTTGGACTTCCGAGGGACCGGGGAGCTGTTTTTT. It yields the protein CATSDLDFRGTGELFF.

The chain recombines TRBV25-1 with TRBJ2-1, with D maybe TRBD2 (5 bases). Germline-derived CDR1 and CDR2 are MGHDK and SYGVNS. The CDR3 has 15 amino acids. V gave up 0 bases and J gave up 3 bases, with 9 bases separating them. The CDR3 DNA follows: TGTGCCAGCAGTGAATATACGGGGAACTACAATGAGCAGTTCTTC. Protein sequence: CASSEYTGNYNEQFF.